This is a list of T cell receptor beta chains from one sample in a study of blood T cell repertoires in COVID-19. Libraries were prepared by immunoSEQ multiplex PCR; TCRdb keeps only in-frame clonotypes and omits some of them. The sample yields roughly 20,000 clones, approximately 89% seen once. The sample was peripheral blood. The receptors derive from a human donor in a cohort sampled during active COVID-19. CDR3s include the opening cysteine and the closing phenylalanine or tryptophan. The D gene is left open where the match is weak. Clone size is not always given. Where it is, it says once, few, many or a class for expanded clones.

clone_size: NA; d_call: NA; v_call: TRBV9; j_call: TRBJ2-7; cdr3_nt: TGTGCCAGCAGCGTCCGGGACAATGCCTACGAGCAGTACTTC; cdr3_aa: CASSVRDNAYEQYF
clone_size: NA; d_call: NA; v_call: TRBV5-1; j_call: TRBJ2-1; cdr3_nt: TGCGCCAGCAGCTTCCAAGAGCGGAGCTCCTACAATGAGCAGTTCTTC; cdr3_aa: CASSFQERSSYNEQFF
clone_size: NA; d_call: TRBD2; v_call: TRBV5-1; j_call: TRBJ2-7; cdr3_nt: TGCGCCAGCAGCCGCGGGACTAGCGGAACCAGATACGAGCAGTACTTC; cdr3_aa: CASSRGTSGTRYEQYF
clone_size: NA; d_call: NA; v_call: TRBV28; j_call: TRBJ1-4; cdr3_nt: TGTGCCAGCAGTTTCTCGACAGGAGGTAATGAAAAACTGTTTTTT; cdr3_aa: CASSFSTGGNEKLFF
clone_size: NA; d_call: NA; v_call: TRBV2; j_call: TRBJ2-2; cdr3_nt: TGTGCCAGCAAGGGGGCCGGGGAGCTGTTTTTT; cdr3_aa: CASKGAGELFF
clone_size: NA; d_call: TRBD2; v_call: TRBV7-8; j_call: TRBJ2-7; cdr3_nt: TGTGCCAGCAGCCCCGGGGGACTAGCGGGAGTCGAGCAGTACTTC; cdr3_aa: CASSPGGLAGVEQYF
clone_size: NA; d_call: TRBD1; v_call: TRBV11-3; j_call: TRBJ2-3; cdr3_nt: TGTGCCAGCAGCTCGGGACAGGGCCGCACAGATACGCAGTATTTT; cdr3_aa: CASSSGQGRTDTQYF
clone_size: few; d_call: NA; v_call: TRBV5-4; j_call: TRBJ1-2; cdr3_nt: TGTGCCAGCACCCGTGGGGGCGAGGGTGGCTACACCTTC; cdr3_aa: CASTRGGEGGYTF
clone_size: NA; d_call: NA; v_call: TRBV3-1/TRBV3-2; j_call: TRBJ1-1; cdr3_nt: TGTGCCAGCAGCCAATTCCAGGGAAGAACTGAAGCTTTCTTT; cdr3_aa: CASSQFQGRTEAFF
clone_size: NA; d_call: TRBD2; v_call: TRBV2; j_call: TRBJ2-7; cdr3_nt: TGTGCCAGCAGTGCTACTAGCGGGAGCTACGAGCAGTACTTC; cdr3_aa: CASSATSGSYEQYF
clone_size: NA; d_call: TRBD2; v_call: TRBV24-1; j_call: TRBJ2-2; cdr3_nt: TGTGCCACCAGTCGGACTAGCGGGAAGGCTTCCACCGGGGAGCTGTTTTTT; cdr3_aa: CATSRTSGKASTGELFF
clone_size: NA; d_call: TRBD1; v_call: TRBV18; j_call: TRBJ2-5; cdr3_nt: TGTGCCAGCTCACCGACTACGTACGGACAGGGGCAGACCCAGTACTTC; cdr3_aa: CASSPTTYGQGQTQYF
clone_size: once; d_call: NA; v_call: TRBV11-2; j_call: TRBJ2-1; cdr3_nt: TGTGCCAGCAGCTTAGGTGCCGCGGGTCCCGGGATCTACAATGAGCAGTTCTTC; cdr3_aa: CASSLGAAGPGIYNEQFF
clone_size: NA; d_call: NA; v_call: TRBV27; j_call: TRBJ2-5; cdr3_nt: TGTGCCAGCAGTCTTTCGTATCAAGAGACCCAGTACTTC; cdr3_aa: CASSLSYQETQYF
clone_size: NA; d_call: NA; v_call: TRBV7-9; j_call: TRBJ2-1; cdr3_nt: TGTGCCAGCAGCGCGAACCACCCAGGGAATGAGCAGTTCTTC; cdr3_aa: CASSANHPGNEQFF
clone_size: NA; d_call: TRBD1; v_call: TRBV7-9; j_call: TRBJ1-3; cdr3_nt: TGTGCCAGCGGGCCGGACAGGACCTCTGGAAACACCATATATTTT; cdr3_aa: CASGPDRTSGNTIYF
clone_size: NA; d_call: TRBD1; v_call: TRBV6-5; j_call: TRBJ1-4; cdr3_nt: TGTGCCAGCAGGCGGTCCGGGACAGGGATCAAACTGTTTTTT; cdr3_aa: CASRRSGTGIKLFF
clone_size: NA; d_call: NA; v_call: TRBV7-3; j_call: TRBJ2-3; cdr3_nt: TGTGCCAGCAGCTTAGTTGTACAGGGCACAGATACGCAGTATTTT; cdr3_aa: CASSLVVQGTDTQYF
clone_size: once; d_call: NA; v_call: TRBV9; j_call: TRBJ2-5; cdr3_nt: TGTGCCAGCAGCACACAGGGAAACCAAGAGACCCAGTACTTC; cdr3_aa: CASSTQGNQETQYF
clone_size: NA; d_call: NA; v_call: TRBV4-2; j_call: TRBJ1-2; cdr3_nt: TGTGCCAGCAGCCAAGAGGGCATCTATGGCTACACCTTC; cdr3_aa: CASSQEGIYGYTF
clone_size: NA; d_call: TRBD2; v_call: TRBV19; j_call: TRBJ2-1; cdr3_nt: TGTGCCAGTAGGATCACTAGCGGGAGCCGCAATGAGCAGTTCTTC; cdr3_aa: CASRITSGSRNEQFF
clone_size: NA; d_call: NA; v_call: TRBV7-2; j_call: TRBJ2-7; cdr3_nt: TGTGCCAGCAGCTTAGACCCGAGCTCCTACGAGCAGTACTTC; cdr3_aa: CASSLDPSSYEQYF
clone_size: NA; d_call: NA; v_call: TRBV19; j_call: TRBJ2-2; cdr3_nt: TGTGCCAGTAGTATAGGAGAACTGGGGGAGCTGTTTTTT; cdr3_aa: CASSIGELGELFF
clone_size: once; d_call: TRBD1; v_call: TRBV27; j_call: TRBJ2-7; cdr3_nt: TGTGCCAGCAGTTTACAGGGGACAGTCTACGAGCAGTACTTC; cdr3_aa: CASSLQGTVYEQYF
clone_size: NA; d_call: NA; v_call: TRBV5-5; j_call: TRBJ1-4; cdr3_nt: TGTGCCAGCAGCTTGTCCATCCGCGAGGCAACTAATGAAAAACTGTTTTTT; cdr3_aa: CASSLSIREATNEKLFF
clone_size: NA; d_call: NA; v_call: TRBV7-8; j_call: TRBJ2-5; cdr3_nt: TGTGCCAGCAGCTTCAGGGGAGGGGAGACCCAGTACTTC; cdr3_aa: CASSFRGGETQYF
clone_size: once; d_call: NA; v_call: TRBV21-1; j_call: TRBJ2-7; cdr3_nt: TGTGCCAGCAGCCCTCGACTAGCGGGAGGCCACGAGCAGTACTTC; cdr3_aa: CASSPRLAGGHEQYF
clone_size: few; d_call: TRBD1; v_call: TRBV28; j_call: TRBJ1-5; cdr3_nt: TGTGCCAGCAGTTTTCAACAGGGGGGAAGCAATCAGCCCCAGCATTTT; cdr3_aa: CASSFQQGGSNQPQHF
clone_size: NA; d_call: TRBD1; v_call: TRBV7-9; j_call: TRBJ2-7; cdr3_nt: TGTGCCAGCAGCTTTGACAGGGACGAGCAGTACTTC; cdr3_aa: CASSFDRDEQYF
clone_size: NA; d_call: TRBD1; v_call: TRBV5-4; j_call: TRBJ2-7; cdr3_nt: TGTGCCAGCAGCATACAGGGGGCGCGGTACGAGCAGTACTTC; cdr3_aa: CASSIQGARYEQYF
clone_size: NA; d_call: NA; v_call: TRBV9; j_call: TRBJ1-6; cdr3_nt: TGTGCCAGCAGCGTATCTCCTAATTCACCCCTCCACTTT; cdr3_aa: CASSVSPNSPLHF
clone_size: NA; d_call: NA; v_call: TRBV4-1; j_call: TRBJ2-5; cdr3_nt: TGCGCCAGCAGCCAAGAGTGGGGAGAAGAGACCCAGTACTTC; cdr3_aa: CASSQEWGEETQYF
clone_size: NA; d_call: TRBD2; v_call: TRBV7-3; j_call: TRBJ2-5; cdr3_nt: TGTGCCAGCAGCTTAGCTAGCGGGAGCGGGGAGACCCAGTACTTC; cdr3_aa: CASSLASGSGETQYF
clone_size: once; d_call: NA; v_call: TRBV20-1; j_call: TRBJ2-1; cdr3_nt: TGCAGTCCTCGCTGGGGCGGCGAGCAGTTCTTC; cdr3_aa: CSPRWGGEQFF
clone_size: NA; d_call: NA; v_call: TRBV4-1; j_call: TRBJ1-2; cdr3_nt: TGCGCCAGCAGCCAAGATAAGGGGGATAACTATGGCTACACCTTC; cdr3_aa: CASSQDKGDNYGYTF
clone_size: NA; d_call: NA; v_call: TRBV5-4; j_call: TRBJ1-4; cdr3_nt: TGTGCCAGCAGCTTATCCGGGGACAATAATGAAAAACTGTTTTTT; cdr3_aa: CASSLSGDNNEKLFF
clone_size: NA; d_call: NA; v_call: TRBV7-3; j_call: TRBJ2-7; cdr3_nt: TGTGCCAGCAGCTTAACAGTTTCCACAGAGCAGTACTTC; cdr3_aa: CASSLTVSTEQYF
clone_size: NA; d_call: NA; v_call: TRBV28; j_call: TRBJ2-1; cdr3_nt: TGTGCCAGCAGTGGGGCGGCGGACAGTTCTCCCTACAATGAGCAGTTCTTC; cdr3_aa: CASSGAADSSPYNEQFF
clone_size: NA; d_call: TRBD1; v_call: TRBV27; j_call: TRBJ1-2; cdr3_nt: TGTGCCAGCAGGAAGAAAGCCGGGACAGGGACTAACTATGGCTACACCTTC; cdr3_aa: CASRKKAGTGTNYGYTF
clone_size: few; d_call: TRBD1; v_call: TRBV5-1; j_call: TRBJ1-2; cdr3_nt: TGCGCCAGCAGCTTGGTACAGGGGCGCGGCTACACCTTC; cdr3_aa: CASSLVQGRGYTF
clone_size: NA; d_call: TRBD2; v_call: TRBV5-1; j_call: TRBJ2-1; cdr3_nt: TGCGCCAGCAGCCTTACTAGCGGGAGAGAGAATGAGCAGTTCTTC; cdr3_aa: CASSLTSGRENEQFF
clone_size: NA; d_call: TRBD1; v_call: TRBV18; j_call: TRBJ1-5; cdr3_nt: TGTGCCAGCTCAGCCACAGGGGATGGGCAGCCCCAGCATTTT; cdr3_aa: CASSATGDGQPQHF
clone_size: NA; d_call: TRBD1; v_call: TRBV19; j_call: TRBJ2-7; cdr3_nt: TGTGCCAGTAGTCCGGGACAGGGCCTGCTCTACGAGCAGTACTTC; cdr3_aa: CASSPGQGLLYEQYF
clone_size: NA; d_call: TRBD2; v_call: TRBV10-3; j_call: TRBJ2-1; cdr3_nt: TGTGCCATCAGTGAGTCTTCGCGCACTCTAGCGGGAGGCCCCGCCCAGCAGTTCTTC; cdr3_aa: CAISESSRTLAGGPAQQFF
clone_size: NA; d_call: NA; v_call: TRBV4-1; j_call: TRBJ1-1; cdr3_nt: TGCGCCAGCAGCCAAGATGCGGGGGGGGGATCCACTGAAGCTTTCTTT; cdr3_aa: CASSQDAGGGSTEAFF
clone_size: NA; d_call: NA; v_call: TRBV28; j_call: TRBJ1-1; cdr3_nt: TGTGCCACCCGAAGGGAGGGTGAAGCTTTCTTT; cdr3_aa: CATRREGEAFF
clone_size: NA; d_call: NA; v_call: TRBV21-1; j_call: TRBJ2-1; cdr3_nt: TGTGCCAGCAGCAAAGCGCTAGGAGCGGGAGTAAGGGAGCAGTTCTTC; cdr3_aa: CASSKALGAGVREQFF
clone_size: NA; d_call: NA; v_call: TRBV5-1; j_call: TRBJ1-6; cdr3_nt: TGCGCCAGCAGCTTGAAGCTGGATTCACCCCTCCACTTT; cdr3_aa: CASSLKLDSPLHF
clone_size: NA; d_call: NA; v_call: TRBV2; j_call: TRBJ1-1; cdr3_nt: TGTGCCAGCAGTGAAGCGGGGGGGTACACTGAAGCTTTCTTT; cdr3_aa: CASSEAGGYTEAFF
clone_size: once; d_call: TRBD1; v_call: TRBV9; j_call: TRBJ2-3; cdr3_nt: TGTGCCAGCAAGGACAGGGACACAGATACGCAGTATTTT; cdr3_aa: CASKDRDTDTQYF
clone_size: NA; d_call: TRBD1; v_call: TRBV28; j_call: TRBJ2-7; cdr3_nt: TGTGCCAGCAGTTCGAACAGGGGCGCAACCTACGAGCAGTACTTC; cdr3_aa: CASSSNRGATYEQYF
clone_size: NA; d_call: TRBD1; v_call: TRBV7-2; j_call: TRBJ2-1; cdr3_nt: TGTGCCAGCAGCCAACAGGGGAATGAGCAGTTCTTC; cdr3_aa: CASSQQGNEQFF
clone_size: NA; d_call: TRBD1; v_call: TRBV5-5; j_call: TRBJ2-5; cdr3_nt: TGTGCCAGCAGCTTGAACAGGGGGCGTGAGACCCAGTACTTC; cdr3_aa: CASSLNRGRETQYF
clone_size: NA; d_call: TRBD1; v_call: TRBV7-9; j_call: TRBJ1-5; cdr3_nt: TGTGCCAGCAGCTCAGGACAGGGCGATCAGCCCCAGCATTTT; cdr3_aa: CASSSGQGDQPQHF
clone_size: NA; d_call: NA; v_call: TRBV18; j_call: TRBJ1-3; cdr3_nt: TGTGCCAGCTCAGTTGCAGGGCTCGGAAACACCATATATTTT; cdr3_aa: CASSVAGLGNTIYF
clone_size: NA; d_call: NA; v_call: TRBV9; j_call: TRBJ2-1; cdr3_nt: TGTGCCAGCAGCGTGAGCCCGAGCTCCTACAATGAGCAGTTCTTC; cdr3_aa: CASSVSPSSYNEQFF
clone_size: NA; d_call: NA; v_call: TRBV7-8; j_call: TRBJ2-7; cdr3_nt: TGTGCCAGCAGCTTAGGTCCTAGTCTCTACGAGCAGTACTTC; cdr3_aa: CASSLGPSLYEQYF